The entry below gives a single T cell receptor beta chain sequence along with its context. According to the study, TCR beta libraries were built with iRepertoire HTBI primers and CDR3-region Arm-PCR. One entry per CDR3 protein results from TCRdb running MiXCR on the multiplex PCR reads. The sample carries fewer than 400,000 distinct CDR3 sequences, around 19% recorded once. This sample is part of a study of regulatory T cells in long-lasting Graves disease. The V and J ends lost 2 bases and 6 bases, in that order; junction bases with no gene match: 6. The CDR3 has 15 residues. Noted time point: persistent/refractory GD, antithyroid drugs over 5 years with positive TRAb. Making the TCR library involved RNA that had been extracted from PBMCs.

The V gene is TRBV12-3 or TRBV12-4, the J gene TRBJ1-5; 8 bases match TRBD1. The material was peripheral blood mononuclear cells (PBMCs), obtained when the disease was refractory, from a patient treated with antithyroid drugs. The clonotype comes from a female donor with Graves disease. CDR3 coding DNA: TGTGCCAGCAGTTTACGGCGACAGGGGACTCAGCCCCAGCATTTT. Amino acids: CASSLRRQGTQPQHF.